The 13 T cell receptor beta chains presented below share a single source sample, sequenced in a study of blood T cell repertoires in COVID-19. Method: immunoSEQ multiplex PCR; TCRdb's copy keeps in-frame clones and lacks some. The sample shows some 97,000 clones, around 85% of them seen only once. Material for sequencing was PBMCs or T cells enriched from blood (not recorded which). The receptors were sampled from a woman aged 50 to 60 who had recovered from COVID-19.

V is TRBV6-5 and J is TRBJ1-1; D unclear. The CDR3 covers 14 residues. CDR1 MNHEY and CDR2 SVGAGI come from the germline V gene. Trimming removed 5 bases from V and 5 bases from J, with 15 bases in between. The CDR3 protein is CASSTSDRGTEAFF. DNA for the CDR3: TGTGCCAGCAGTACCTCGGACCGGGGTACTGAAGCTTTCTTT.

V and J are TRBV27 and TRBJ2-3, with D hard to call. V was trimmed by 3 bases and J by 5 bases, leaving 15 bases between them. CDR1 is MNHEY and CDR2 is SMNVEV in the germline V gene (reference sequence). The CDR3 runs to 15 residues. Here the CDR3 reads CASSFGSRRIDTQYF. CDR3 bases: TGTGCCAGCAGTTTTGGGTCACGGCGGATAGATACGCAGTATTTT.

The rearrangement links TRBV24-1 to TRBJ2-1; D call uncertain. Germline lookup yields CDR1 KGHDR and CDR2 SFDVKD. V lost 4 bases to trimming and J lost 5 bases, with 11 bases between them. The CDR3 contains 14 residues. CDR3 nucleotide sequence: TGTGCCACCAGTGAGAGAAAGTTGGACAATGAGCAGTTCTTC. It is translated as CATSERKLDNEQFF.

The rearrangement links TRBV5-4 to TRBJ2-7; 8 bases map to TRBD1. This CDR3 comprises 15 residues. Germline V gives CDR1 SGHNT, CDR2 YYREEE (reference sequence). Trimming took 4 bases from V and 2 from J; bases not matched to a gene: 8. The CDR3 coding sequence is TGTGCCAGCAGCGTAAACAGGGGGACCACCTACGAGCAGTACTTC. Amino acids: CASSVNRGTTYEQYF.

The table lists this clone with a count of one. The chain combines TRBV5-1 with TRBJ1-6, with D perhaps matching TRBD1 (6 bases). The CDR3 has 15 residues. Deletions cut 4 bases from V and 5 bases from J, with 13 bases between. Germline V gene sequence: CDR1 SGHRS, CDR2 YFSETQ. DNA for the CDR3: TGCGCCAGCAGCCCCGGGCCAGGGGATAATTCACCCCTCCACTTT. Translating gives CASSPGPGDNSPLHF.

The chain is built from TRBV5-1 and TRBJ1-3, with D uncertain. The V end lost 0 bases, the J end lost 2 bases, and 12 bases lay between the germline ends. The germline CDR1 and CDR2 sequences are SGHRS and YFSETQ. CDR3 length: 16 amino acids. The CDR3 protein is CASSLERGDPGNTIYF. CDR3 DNA: TGCGCCAGCAGCTTGGAAAGAGGAGACCCTGGAAACACCATATATTTT.

V usage is TRBV5-6 and J usage is TRBJ1-4; 9 bases map to TRBD1. This CDR3 has 14 residues. CDR1 and CDR2 (germline): SGHDT, YYEEEE. Unmatched junction bases numbered 6, after V lost 5 bases and J lost 7 bases. CDR3 protein: CASRSGTGFEKLFF. The CDR3 coding sequence is TGTGCCAGCAGGTCCGGGACAGGGTTTGAAAAACTGTTTTTT.

The chain joins TRBV7-2 to TRBJ2-1, with 9 bases aligning to TRBD1. V was clipped by 4 bases and J by 9 bases; unmatched bases: 10. The CDR3 runs 15 residues. From germline, CDR1 is SGHTA and CDR2 FQGNSA. The CDR3 bases are TGTGCCAGCAGCTCGGGACAGGGTACGTTCGTTGAGCAGTTCTTC. This translates into CASSSGQGTFVEQFF.

V is TRBV10-3 and J is TRBJ1-1; the D gene is possibly TRBD1 (5 bases). Germline CDR1 reads ENHRY; CDR2 reads SYGVKD. The CDR3 runs to 14 residues. The germline V and J ends were trimmed by 7 bases and 4 bases, with 16 bases remaining between them. The CDR3 nucleotides read TGTGCCATCACGAAGACACGGGGGGGCACTGAAGCTTTCTTT. It translates to CAITKTRGGTEAFF.

V is TRBV27 and J is TRBJ2-7, with D perhaps matching TRBD2 (6 bases). The germline V gene has CDR1 MNHEY and CDR2 SMNVEV (reference sequence). The CDR3 is 14 residues long. V was cut by 2 bases and J by 2 bases, with 10 bases left in between. CDR3 nucleotides: TGTGCCAGCAGTTTAGGAGGGACCCCCTACGAGCAGTACTTC. Residues: CASSLGGTPYEQYF.

This clone was observed a handful of times. The chain combines TRBV7-3 with TRBJ2-3; 10 nucleotides agree with TRBD1. The germline V gene encodes CDR1 SGHTA and CDR2 FQGTGA. The CDR3 runs 15 residues. V trimming: 6 bases; J trimming: 3 bases; junction bases outside the gene matches: 6. The CDR3 reads CASRETGGWTDTQYF. The CDR3 region has the DNA TGTGCCAGCAGGGAGACAGGGGGCTGGACAGATACGCAGTATTTT.

This chain connects TRBV5-1 to TRBJ2-5; TRBD1 agrees at 9 bases. The CDR3 contains 16 residues. Germline values: CDR1 SGHRS, CDR2 YFSETQ. Germline trimming cut 4 bases from V and 4 bases from J; bases unmatched to any gene: 11. The CDR3 nucleotides are TGCGCCAGCAGCCCGGGGGACAGGGAGTGGCGAGAGACCCAGTACTTC. This encodes CASSPGDREWRETQYF.

CDR3 DNA sequence: TGTGCCAGCAGTTTCGGGGAAAACATTCAGTACTTC. Translation: CASSFGENIQYF. The chain recombines TRBV28 with TRBJ2-4, with a possible D match to TRBD2 (5 bases). The V gene's germline CDR1 is MDHEN and CDR2 SYDVKM. Trimming took off 3 bases at V and 5 bases at J, with 5 bases between the two ends. The CDR3 consists of 12 residues.